Listed here are 3 T cell receptor beta chains from one sample, sequenced in a study of T cells expressing NK-cell markers. Following a re-call of the 5' RACE reads, TCRdb has one entry per CDR3 protein and lacks DNA. In total, the table holds about 160,000 distinct CDR3 sequences. The sample consisted of blood T cells: a sorted CD56 or NKG2C T cell subset, CD4+ or CD8+ T cells, or bulk PBMC T cells (not recorded which). All receptors come from a woman between 18 and 69 years old in good health.

CDR3 loop: CASSLGAAGGYNEQFF. The J gene is TRBJ2-1, the V gene TRBV5-6; lacking DNA, the TRBD2 call made by TCRdb goes unchecked. In germline, CDR1 is SGHDT, CDR2 YYEEEE. The CDR3 has 16 amino acids.

J is TRBJ1-1 and V is TRBV6-1; TCRdb selects TRBD1, and the lack of DNA leaves this call unchecked. The CDR3 contains 14 residues. The germline V gene encodes CDR1 MNHNS and CDR2 SASEGT. CDR3 loop: CASTLTGTGESAFF.

The rearrangement links TRBV10-2 to TRBJ2-1; TCRdb outputs TRBD2, but without DNA this stays unchecked. The germline V gene encodes CDR1 WSHSY and CDR2 SAAADI. There are 15 residues in the CDR3. CDR3 loop: CASSDPGTSSNEQFF.